This TCR gamma chain was recovered during a study of γδ T cells in repeated Plasmodium falciparum infection. About the research overall: Age- and gender-matched Australian children served as comparison for malaria-exposed Malian children. Sampling occurred at baseline, pre-infection for selected infections, and 21 days post-infection. Malian samples came from no-transmission periods or across acute febrile malaria episodes.

Gammadelta T cells were flow-sorted from PBMC into Vgamma9/Vdelta2+ and Vdelta2-negative populations for bulk analysis. TCRdb re-called the multiplex PCR reads through CATT. The sample lists tens of thousands of gamma-chain clones; around 3% were seen once. This clone has at least ten counts. The target antigen is unknown. With a far larger clone one base away, a read error is the likely cause. Distinct nucleotide sequences in the sample also encode this CDR3. This CDR3 is 12 amino acids long. Germline V CDR1 and CDR2: EGSNGY, YDSYNSKV. Germline trimming cut 5 bases from V and 7 bases from J; bases unmatched to any gene: 8. Study results and limitations: Waves of new clonotype selection appeared after repeated controlled infections in Vdelta2-negative, largely Vdelta1+, gammadelta T cells.

Sample: gamma-delta T cells from blood. This TCR was recovered from a pool of human donors (malaria-infected and uninfected, not separated). The rearrangement uses TRGV2 and TRGJ1 or TRGJ2. Assignment of the J gene here rests on matching the DNA to germline, because TCRdb gives none. The DNA for the CDR3 is TGTGCCACCTGGGCCCGGGGCTATAAGAAACTCTTT. It yields the protein CATWARGYKKLF.